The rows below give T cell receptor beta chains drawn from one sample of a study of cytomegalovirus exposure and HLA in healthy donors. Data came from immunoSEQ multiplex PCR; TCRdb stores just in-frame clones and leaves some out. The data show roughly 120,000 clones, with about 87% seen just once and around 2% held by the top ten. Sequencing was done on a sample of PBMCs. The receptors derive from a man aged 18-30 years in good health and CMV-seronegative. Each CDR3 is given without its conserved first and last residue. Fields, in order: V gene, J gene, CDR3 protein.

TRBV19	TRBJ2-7	ASSSQGAVEQY
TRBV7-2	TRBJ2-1	ASSLDGGLIINEQF
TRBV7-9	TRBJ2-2	ASSSNTGITGELF
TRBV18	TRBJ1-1	ASSPMQGANTEAF
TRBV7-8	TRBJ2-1	ASSFFRLVGLGGNEQF
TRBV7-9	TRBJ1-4	ASSVRGLGNEKLF
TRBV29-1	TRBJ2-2	STPGGNTGELF
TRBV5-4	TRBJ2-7	ASNVAGTYEQY
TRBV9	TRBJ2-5	ASSPGGVRETQY
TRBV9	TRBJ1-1	ASSVGGQGKDTEAF
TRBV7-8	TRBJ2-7	ASAPSGGVYEQY
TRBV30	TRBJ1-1	AWSLARNTEAF
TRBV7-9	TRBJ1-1	ASSLSGTVNTEAF
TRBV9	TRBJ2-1	ASSSTSAEPYNEQF
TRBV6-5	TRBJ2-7	ASSYRTGTSLYEQY
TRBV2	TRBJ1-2	ASRTGQSDYGYT
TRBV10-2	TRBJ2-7	ASSPGQVGYEQY